This record concerns one T cell receptor (beta chain) sequence. Its antigen is unidentified. The sample comes from a study of cytomegalovirus exposure and HLA in healthy donors. Points from the study as a whole: Among immune exposure information, only CMV serostatus was available.

The CDR3 sequence is 13 residues long. Trimming cost V 6 bases and J 3 bases; bases outside gene matches: 5. CDR1 and CDR2 from the germline V gene are WSHSY and SAAADI. Researchers ran the PCR with 60 Vbeta and 13 Jbeta primers. Generated by immunoSEQ multiplex PCR, the TCRdb table keeps only in-frame clones and is missing some. The sample shows about 120,000 clones, about 81% of them seen only once. The clonotype originates from a man between 35 and 55 years old in good health and CMV-seronegative. The chain recombines TRBV10-2 with TRBJ2-7; TRBD1 aligns across 7 bases. Sequences were obtained from PBMCs. CDR3 sequence (DNA): TGCGCCAGCAGGCGTCAGGGGGACTACGAGCAGTACTTC. Translating gives CASRRQGDYEQYF.